Listed below are T cell receptor beta chains from one sample, sequenced in a study of coeliac disease. TCRdb's table, derived via immunoSEQ multiplex PCR, lists solely in-frame clones and lacks some. This table holds approximately 2,500 clones, more than 55% found once. The specimen was lamina propria lymphocytes from the gut. Receptors originate from a woman in her 70s with celiac disease on a gluten-free diet. Each CDR3 is given with its conserved first and last residue. Clone size is given for some rows only: seen once, a few or many times, or a class if the clone is expanded.

v_call,j_call,clone_size,cdr3_aa
TRBV19,TRBJ1-5,NA,CASSMTERQPQHF
TRBV7-2,TRBJ2-1,NA,CASRQDLIYNEQFF
TRBV7-6,TRBJ1-3,NA,CASSHAMGNTIYF
TRBV27,TRBJ2-3,NA,CASSLGGTDTQYF
TRBV9,TRBJ2-3,NA,CASSPRAGGTDTQYF
TRBV7-9,TRBJ1-4,NA,CASSPATNEKLFF
TRBV5-5,TRBJ2-1,few,CASTFWPGEQFF
TRBV6-4,TRBJ1-1,NA,CASSVSINTEAFF
TRBV6-4,TRBJ2-7,NA,CASKESSYEQYF
TRBV6-1,TRBJ2-1,NA,CASSELLRGGGEQFF
TRBV2,TRBJ1-6,NA,CASSPPGGSWDNSPLHF
TRBV5-5,TRBJ1-6,NA,CASSLVMGQVNSPLHF
TRBV2,TRBJ2-7,NA,CASSDEGAVSYEQYF
TRBV6-1,TRBJ2-2,NA,CASSDFLRSGELFF
TRBV29-1,TRBJ1-2,NA,CSVGDRGEGNYGYTF
TRBV5-1,TRBJ1-2,NA,CASRSEGNYGYTF
TRBV7-2,TRBJ1-5,few,CASSLVPGGLQPQHF
TRBV2,TRBJ2-7,few,CASGKTSGANEQYF
TRBV5-1,TRBJ2-3,NA,CASSSSGSTDTQYF
TRBV4-1,TRBJ2-6,NA,CASSYTGSAGANVLTF
TRBV5-1,TRBJ1-1,NA,CASSPGTVEAFF
TRBV5-1,TRBJ1-3,NA,CASAQGTGNTIYF
TRBV27,TRBJ2-5,NA,CASSFRTGRETQYF
TRBV28,TRBJ2-7,NA,CASSLSGFVYEQYF
TRBV19,TRBJ1-1,few,CASNREGDTEAFF
TRBV18,TRBJ2-5,NA,CASSQGQPVETQYF
TRBV6-5,TRBJ2-3,NA,CAAKGGGGSDTQYF
TRBV5-5,TRBJ2-5,NA,CASSYRGETQYF
TRBV4-2,TRBJ2-5,NA,CASSQGGGTEYF
TRBV10-1,TRBJ1-2,once,CASSEEQGRGYTF
TRBV7-9,TRBJ1-6,NA,CASSIRQDYSPLHF
TRBV4-2,TRBJ2-3,NA,CASSQGTGTQYF
TRBV6-1,TRBJ1-2,NA,CASSEGTRADGYTF
TRBV18,TRBJ1-5,NA,CASSPTGLQPQHF
TRBV11-2,TRBJ1-1,NA,CASSLVGGRHTEAFF
TRBV4-1,TRBJ1-1,NA,CASSQHVRTEAFF
TRBV6-1,TRBJ1-2,few,CASRTGLGYGYTF
TRBV7-9,TRBJ1-1,NA,CASTSRGWGNTEAFF
TRBV28,TRBJ2-7,NA,CASSLRSLAGGRGEQYF
TRBV28,TRBJ1-1,NA,CASRDDRRVTEAFF
TRBV7-9,TRBJ1-2,NA,CASSYNTVAGGYTF
TRBV4-1,TRBJ2-7,NA,CASSQGHSSYEQYF
TRBV6-5,TRBJ1-2,NA,CASSFIREDGYTF
TRBV4-3,TRBJ1-4,NA,CASSQGGDPTNEKLFF
TRBV6-5,TRBJ2-5,once,CASKRLAGGQETQYF
TRBV29-1,TRBJ1-2,NA,CSVSLAGGYGYTF
TRBV18,TRBJ1-5,NA,CASSLRGRGNQPQHF
TRBV7-3,TRBJ1-2,NA,CASSSGTGGRGYTF
TRBV25-1,TRBJ2-3,NA,CASSEGLAGITDTQYF